Listed here is a single TCR beta chain. The data are from a study of blood T cell repertoires in COVID-19. Produced via immunoSEQ multiplex PCR; TCRdb's table is partial and in-frame only. Of approximately 300,000 clones detected, roughly 86% appear once; the ten largest clones hold 1.5% to 2%. The receptor's source is a woman aged 50 to 60 with acute or convalescent COVID-19. Source material: peripheral blood.

The CDR3 sequence: CASSWSQGSGNTIYF. The CDR3, as DNA: TGTGCCAGCAGCTGGTCACAGGGTTCTGGAAACACCATATATTTT. The V gene is TRBV7-6, the J gene TRBJ1-3; maybe TRBD1 (6 bases). V lost 4 bases and J lost 1, with 11 bases in between. This CDR3 comprises 15 residues. Germline CDR1 reads SGHVS; CDR2 reads FNYEAQ. The full variable domain, completed using reference TRBV7-6 and TRBJ1-3, is GAGVSQSPRYKVTKRGQDVALRCDPISGHVSLYWYRQALGQGPEFLTYFNYEAQQDKSGLPNDRFSAERPEGSISTLTIQRTEQRDSAMYRCASSWSQGSGNTIYFGEGSWLTVV.